This T cell receptor (beta chain) is drawn from a study of post-analysis software for immune sequencing data. Turning to the study itself: Relapsing-remitting, secondary progressive and progressive-relapsing courses of multiple sclerosis were included. Whole-study results and caveats: Controls had lower frequencies than patients of about 5 TRBV segments, which included TRBV5-6, TRBV5-1 and TRBV20-1. F measure clustering grouped samples strongly by preparation batch. Multiple sclerosis was associated with a significant reduction in normalized Chao1 diversity relative to controls.

The CDR3 totals 16 residues. CDR1 SGHDT and CDR2 YYEEEE come from the germline V gene. Between the trimmed V and J ends, which lost 0 bases and 7 bases, there was a span of 17 bases. This clonotype has only a few counts. Its antigen remains unidentified. TCR beta libraries were prepared from cDNA with unique molecular identifiers. TCRdb recomputed calls from the PCR reads with MiXCR, one row per CDR3 protein. The table lists roughly 600,000 distinct CDR3 sequences, 44% of them singletons. The sequence was collected from a girl aged 10-17 years with multiple sclerosis. Specimen: blood. The chain couples TRBV5-6 to TRBJ2-1, with D perhaps assigned TRBD1 or TRBD2 (5 bases each). The CDR3 reads CASSLGPGRLGNEQFF. CDR3 in DNA: TGTGCCAGCAGCTTGGGACCGGGACGCCTGGGGAATGAGCAGTTCTTC.